This T cell receptor (beta chain) was identified during a study of regulatory T cells in long-lasting Graves disease. The sample holds many counts of this clonotype. The CDR3 extends over 15 amino acids. Trimming took off 7 bases at V and 3 bases at J, with 13 bases between the two ends. The germline CDR1 and CDR2 sequences are SGHTA and FQGNSA. Time point here: persistent/refractory GD, antithyroid drugs over 5 years with positive TRAb. TCR sequences were obtained from RNA taken from PBMCs. To make TCR beta libraries, researchers used iRepertoire HTBI primers and Arm-PCR of CDR3 regions. Authors' data handling: Overall, samples carried more than 55 TRBV and about 14 TRBJ segments. MiXCR, run by TCRdb on the multiplex PCR reads, gives a single entry per CDR3 protein. These V and J calls derive from TCRdb rather than the authors' analysis. The data show roughly 400,000 distinct CDR3 sequences, with around 21% seen just once and roughly 20% held by the top ten.

The sequencing used peripheral blood mononuclear cells (PBMCs), collected when the disease was refractory, from a patient treated with antithyroid drugs. The receptor comes from a female donor with Graves disease. V usage is TRBV7-2 and J usage is TRBJ1-6; possible D gene TRBD1, 5 bases. This CDR3 reads CASNQGELYNSPLHF. Here the CDR3 DNA reads TGTGCCAGCAACCAAGGGGAGCTCTATAATTCACCCCTCCACTTT.